This T cell receptor beta chain emerged from a study of blood T cell repertoires in COVID-19. For the study at large: Specimens from acute and convalescent COVID-19 originated in the United States, Italy and Spain. PBMCs, B-cell-depleted T cells, or T cells provided the cDNA or gDNA that made up the material.

One Seattle source followed patients from active infection through their disease course. Germline V gives CDR1 MDHEN, CDR2 SYDVKM. CDR3 size: 13 residues. V gave up 5 bases and J gave up 4 bases, with 11 bases separating them. Libraries were prepared by immunoSEQ multiplex PCR; TCRdb keeps only in-frame clonotypes and omits some of them. The sample contains 250,000 to 300,000 clones, about nine tenths of which appear only once. The TCR originated in a woman in her twenties or thirties with COVID-19, enrolled during active disease. Sequenced input: peripheral blood. The chain combines TRBV28 with TRBJ1-1, with D possibly being TRBD1 (6 bases). CDR3 amino acids: CASSEQGPTEAFF. The CDR3 nucleotides read TGTGCCAGCAGTGAACAGGGCCCCACTGAAGCTTTCTTT.